What follows are 8 T cell receptor beta chains derived from one specimen sequenced in a study of blood T cells in healthy people across ages (dated by TCRdb to between 2015 and 2016). Receptor amplification or capture employed 5' RACE. Sequencing instrument: Illumina HiSeq 2500. A second PCR of roughly 7 to 11 cycles was performed with a sample-barcoded 5' primer and a J-beta primer mix. Starting from the raw public reads, TCRdb applied fastp trimming at Q25, assembled clones with MiXCR and retained in-frame beta chains. Entries that share a CDR3 protein sequence are merged under the most common genes and DNA. Across this sample there are about 1.5 million distinct CDR3 sequences, with 35% to 45% seen only once. Of the sample, about 4.1% falls within the top ten clones. The material sequenced was blood. The receptors here all came from a woman aged 18 to 35 in good health.

The rearrangement uses TRBV20-1 and TRBJ2-1; no clear D gene. The CDR3 contains 16 residues. The germline V gene has CDR1 DFQATT and CDR2 SNEGSKA (reference sequence). Trimming took 0 bases from V and 4 from J, leaving 16 bases between them. CDR3 sequence reads: CSARDYRLPNYNEQFF. Written as DNA, the CDR3 is TGCAGTGCTAGAGATTACCGACTCCCGAATTACAATGAGCAGTTCTTC.

The chain joins TRBV4-1 to TRBJ2-2, with 15 bases that match TRBD2. CDR3 length: 22 amino acids. The V and J ends lost 1 base and 3 bases, in that order; junction bases with no gene match: 15. Germline lookup yields CDR1 MGHRA and CDR2 YSYEKL. CDR3: CASSQVLSGQGTSGRYTGELFF. In nucleotides, the CDR3 is TGCGCCAGCAGCCAAGTCCTTTCGGGACAGGGGACTAGCGGGAGGTACACCGGGGAGCTGTTTTTT.

The genes are TRBV4-1 and TRBJ2-4, with D tentatively TRBD2 (5 bases). The better agreement between TRBJ2-7 and the DNA end casts doubt on the J call. CDR1 MGHRA and CDR2 YSYEKL come from the germline V gene. The CDR3 contains 15 residues. CDR3 DNA: TGCGCCAGCAGCCAGGGAGTGGACCCTACCTACGAGCAGTACTTC. It translates to CASSQGVDPTYEQYF.

The genes are TRBV6-5 and TRBJ2-2; D gene ambiguous. V lost 2 bases and J lost 3, with 7 bases in between. The germline V gene has CDR1 MNHEY and CDR2 SVGAGI. This CDR3 spans 14 amino acids. The CDR3 loop is CASSYDEDTGELFF. In nucleotides, the CDR3 is TGTGCCAGCAGTTACGACGAGGACACCGGGGAGCTGTTTTTT.

CDR3 residues: CASSDMLTVEQFF. CDR3 in DNA: TGTGCCAGCAGCGATATGTTGACAGTTGAGCAGTTCTTC. The V and J genes are TRBV7-2 and TRBJ2-1; a weak D match, TRBD1 (5 bases). V lost 5 bases, J lost 9 bases, and 14 bases lay in between. Germline V gives CDR1 SGHTA, CDR2 FQGNSA. This CDR3 spans 13 amino acids.

This clonotype was seen only a few times. One junction end does not reproduce the germline sequence, and a read error may be involved. This sequence joins TRBV5-1 and TRBJ1-1; D ambiguous. The CDR3 has 14 amino acids. The V gene's germline CDR1 is SGHRS and CDR2 YFSETQ. The CDR3 spells CAGSLAKGDTEAFF. Here the CDR3 DNA reads TGCGCCGGCAGCTTGGCCAAGGGAGACACTGAAGCTTTCTTT.

The V gene is TRBV5-6, the J gene TRBJ1-6, with 7 positions matching TRBD1. Germline CDR1 SGHDT, CDR2 YYEEEE. V lost 2 bases and J lost 4; bases outside the gene matches: 12. The CDR3 spans 18 residues. CDR3 protein: CASSFPPTGTEYNSPLHF. The CDR3 coding sequence is TGTGCCAGCAGCTTCCCCCCGACAGGGACGGAATATAATTCACCCCTCCACTTT.

This clonotype was observed a few times. The chain joins TRBV5-1 to TRBJ2-2; 8 nucleotides agree with TRBD1. The trim removed 3 bases at V and 0 bases at J, leaving 7 bases unmatched. This CDR3 spans 17 amino acids. Germline CDR1 and CDR2: SGHRS and YFSETQ. The CDR3 DNA reads as TGCGCCAGCAGCTATGGAGGGACAGGCGCGAACACCGGGGAGCTGTTTTTT. Its protein is CASSYGGTGANTGELFF.